Relative to its sample, the clone carrying this TCR beta chain is medium-sized (0.01 to 0.1%). This CDR3 spans 15 amino acids. The V and J ends lost 1 base and 7 bases respectively, with 17 bases between them. In germline, CDR1 is LGHNA, CDR2 YSLEER. A mixed TRB-A/B primer pool amplified rearranged TRB by multiplex touch-down PCR. TCRdb redid the calling of the multiplex PCR reads with MiXCR, one entry per CDR3 protein. The table lists about 1,400 distinct CDR3 sequences, around a fifth of them singletons. These data originate in a study of T cell repertoires in aging, cancer and after chemotherapy. The template was genomic DNA from peripheral blood, not RNA.

The chain combines TRBV4-3 with TRBJ2-7; no firm D call. The TCR was taken from a human donor with a solid tumor. Material for sequencing was blood. CDR3: CASSQGPRALAEQYF. The CDR3, as DNA: TGCGCCAGCAGCCAAGGGCCCCGGGCGCTGGCAGAGCAGTACTTC.